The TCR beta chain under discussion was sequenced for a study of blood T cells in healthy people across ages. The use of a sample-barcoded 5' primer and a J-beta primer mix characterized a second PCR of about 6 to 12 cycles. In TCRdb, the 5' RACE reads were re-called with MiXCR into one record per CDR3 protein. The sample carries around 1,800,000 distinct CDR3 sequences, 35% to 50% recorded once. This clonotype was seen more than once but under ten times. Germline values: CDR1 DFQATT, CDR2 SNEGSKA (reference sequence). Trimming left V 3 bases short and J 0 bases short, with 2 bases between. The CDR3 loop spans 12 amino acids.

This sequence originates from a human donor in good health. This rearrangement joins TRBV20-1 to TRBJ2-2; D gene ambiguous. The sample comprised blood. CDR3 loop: CSASANTGELFF. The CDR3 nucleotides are TGCAGTGCTAGTGCGAACACCGGGGAGCTGTTTTTT.